The rows below give T cell receptor beta chains drawn from one sample of a study of cytomegalovirus exposure and HLA in healthy donors. The assay was immunoSEQ multiplex PCR, and TCRdb's table has in-frame clones only and misses some. The repertoire includes fewer than 90,000 clones, about 73% of them detected once, and around a tenth sits in the top ten. Sequences were obtained from PBMCs. All receptors come from a woman aged 45-59 years in good health and CMV-seropositive. Both conserved end residues are part of each CDR3. The D gene is left open where the match is weak. Size tells how often a clone was seen (once, few, many) or the class of an expanded clone, and some rows leave it out.

clone size: .
V gene: TRBV6-5
D gene: TRBD2
J gene: TRBJ2-3
CDR3 protein: CASSYSAGAPDTQYF
CDR3 DNA: TGTGCCAGCAGTTACTCTGCGGGAGCGCCCGATACGCAGTATTTT

clone size: once
V gene: TRBV5-1
D gene: .
J gene: TRBJ1-1
CDR3 protein: CASRPVVMGGTEAFF
CDR3 DNA: TGCGCCAGCAGACCGGTAGTGATGGGGGGCACTGAAGCTTTCTTT

clone size: .
V gene: TRBV7-7
D gene: .
J gene: TRBJ1-1
CDR3 protein: CAGGGLVYTEAFF
CDR3 DNA: TGTGCCGGGGGGGGATTGGTATACACTGAAGCTTTCTTT

clone size: .
V gene: TRBV5-1
D gene: TRBD2
J gene: TRBJ2-3
CDR3 protein: CASSFLASGGDTQYF
CDR3 DNA: TGCGCCAGCAGCTTTCTGGCTAGCGGGGGGGATACGCAGTATTTT

clone size: .
V gene: TRBV7-9
D gene: TRBD1
J gene: TRBJ1-4
CDR3 protein: CRLRTGEEANEKLFF
CDR3 DNA: TGCCGCCTCAGAACAGGGGAGGAAGCTAATGAAAAACTGTTTTTT

clone size: once
V gene: TRBV6-5
D gene: .
J gene: TRBJ2-7
CDR3 protein: CASSYYGDSYEQYF
CDR3 DNA: TGTGCCAGCAGTTACTACGGCGACAGTTACGAGCAGTACTTC

clone size: .
V gene: TRBV25-1
D gene: .
J gene: TRBJ2-1
CDR3 protein: CASSRTGSSYNEQFF
CDR3 DNA: TGTGCCAGCAGTCGGACTGGATCCTCCTACAATGAGCAGTTCTTC

clone size: .
V gene: TRBV5-4
D gene: .
J gene: TRBJ1-1
CDR3 protein: CASSLGQHYEAFF
CDR3 DNA: TGTGCCAGCAGCTTAGGACAGCATTATGAAGCTTTCTTT

clone size: .
V gene: TRBV28
D gene: .
J gene: TRBJ2-7
CDR3 protein: CASSPSAPYEQYF
CDR3 DNA: TGTGCCAGCAGCCCTAGTGCCCCCTACGAGCAGTACTTC

clone size: .
V gene: TRBV5-1
D gene: TRBD1
J gene: TRBJ2-7
CDR3 protein: CASKGTGFYEQYF
CDR3 DNA: TGCGCCAGCAAAGGGACAGGGTTCTACGAGCAGTACTTC

clone size: .
V gene: TRBV5-1
D gene: .
J gene: TRBJ1-3
CDR3 protein: CASKYSGDDSGNTIYF
CDR3 DNA: TGCGCCAGCAAGTATTCAGGGGACGACTCTGGAAACACCATATATTTT

clone size: .
V gene: TRBV30
D gene: .
J gene: TRBJ1-6
CDR3 protein: CAWTGIPGHNNSPLHF
CDR3 DNA: TGTGCCTGGACAGGTATCCCGGGACACAATAATTCACCCCTCCACTTT

clone size: .
V gene: TRBV7-2
D gene: .
J gene: TRBJ2-7
CDR3 protein: CASSLDMGAAQYF
CDR3 DNA: TGTGCCAGCAGCCTCGACATGGGGGCGGCGCAGTACTTC

clone size: .
V gene: TRBV28
D gene: .
J gene: TRBJ2-7
CDR3 protein: CASSLRRAVYEQYF
CDR3 DNA: TGTGCCAGCAGTTTAAGGCGGGCTGTCTACGAGCAGTACTTC

clone size: once
V gene: TRBV7-2
D gene: TRBD1
J gene: TRBJ2-7
CDR3 protein: CASTVGQGRDEQYF
CDR3 DNA: TGTGCCAGCACCGTGGGACAGGGAAGGGACGAGCAGTACTTC

clone size: .
V gene: TRBV7-2
D gene: TRBD2
J gene: TRBJ2-3
CDR3 protein: CASSLAGGSSRDTQYF
CDR3 DNA: TGTGCCAGCAGCTTAGCGGGGGGGTCTTCGCGGGATACGCAGTATTTT

clone size: .
V gene: TRBV23-1
D gene: .
J gene: TRBJ1-2
CDR3 protein: CASSRSTGLGGYTF
CDR3 DNA: TGCGCCAGCAGTCGCAGTACAGGGTTGGGGGGCTACACCTTC

clone size: .
V gene: TRBV5-8
D gene: TRBD1
J gene: TRBJ2-2
CDR3 protein: CASSPRDGQGRTGELFF
CDR3 DNA: TGTGCCAGCAGCCCTAGAGACGGACAGGGACGCACCGGGGAGCTGTTTTTT

clone size: .
V gene: TRBV28
D gene: TRBD1
J gene: TRBJ1-1
CDR3 protein: CASSSTGSENTEAFF
CDR3 DNA: TGTGCCAGCAGTTCGACAGGGTCGGAGAACACTGAAGCTTTCTTT

clone size: .
V gene: TRBV10-1
D gene: .
J gene: TRBJ2-7
CDR3 protein: CASSQGPIQQYF
CDR3 DNA: TGCGCCAGCAGTCAGGGTCCGATCCAGCAGTACTTC

clone size: .
V gene: TRBV7-8
D gene: .
J gene: TRBJ2-7
CDR3 protein: CASSLTDSPGSYEQYF
CDR3 DNA: TGTGCCAGCAGCTTGACCGACTCCCCTGGCTCCTACGAGCAGTACTTC

clone size: .
V gene: TRBV4-3
D gene: .
J gene: TRBJ2-1
CDR3 protein: CASSIANEQFF
CDR3 DNA: TGCGCCAGCAGCATAGCTAATGAGCAGTTCTTC

clone size: .
V gene: TRBV29-1
D gene: .
J gene: TRBJ2-7
CDR3 protein: CSAGLTYEQYF
CDR3 DNA: TGCAGCGCCGGACTAACCTACGAGCAGTACTTC

clone size: .
V gene: TRBV4-1
D gene: TRBD1
J gene: TRBJ1-5
CDR3 protein: CASSQETGGQPQHF
CDR3 DNA: TGCGCCAGCAGCCAAGAAACAGGGGGTCAGCCCCAGCATTTT

clone size: .
V gene: TRBV2
D gene: .
J gene: TRBJ1-2
CDR3 protein: CASTQGGNYGYTF
CDR3 DNA: TGTGCCAGTACGCAGGGAGGCAACTATGGCTACACCTTC

clone size: .
V gene: TRBV6-4
D gene: TRBD1
J gene: TRBJ2-3
CDR3 protein: CASSEDRGNTQYF
CDR3 DNA: TGTGCCAGCAGTGAGGACAGGGGGAATACGCAGTATTTT

clone size: .
V gene: TRBV19
D gene: .
J gene: TRBJ2-2
CDR3 protein: CASSRNQGRANTGELFF
CDR3 DNA: TGTGCCAGTAGTCGAAATCAGGGCCGCGCGAACACCGGGGAGCTGTTTTTT

clone size: .
V gene: TRBV6-1
D gene: TRBD1
J gene: TRBJ1-3
CDR3 protein: CASSVGGLAGNTIYF
CDR3 DNA: TGTGCCAGCAGTGTAGGGGGCCTAGCGGGAAACACCATATATTTT

clone size: once
V gene: TRBV10-3
D gene: .
J gene: TRBJ1-5
CDR3 protein: CAISDSLNSNQPQHF
CDR3 DNA: TGTGCCATCAGTGATAGTCTGAATAGCAATCAGCCCCAGCATTTT

clone size: .
V gene: TRBV6-1
D gene: TRBD2
J gene: TRBJ2-1
CDR3 protein: CASSGTGTSGMSSYNEQFF
CDR3 DNA: TGTGCCAGCAGTGGAACCGGGACTAGCGGCATGAGCTCCTACAATGAGCAGTTCTTC

clone size: .
V gene: TRBV6-6
D gene: .
J gene: TRBJ1-1
CDR3 protein: CASTRGIDTEAFF
CDR3 DNA: TGTGCCAGTACCAGGGGAATCGACACTGAAGCTTTCTTT

clone size: .
V gene: TRBV5-1
D gene: .
J gene: TRBJ1-5
CDR3 protein: CASSLYGQSHQPQHF
CDR3 DNA: TGCGCCAGCAGCTTGTATGGGCAGAGCCATCAGCCCCAGCATTTT

clone size: .
V gene: TRBV28
D gene: .
J gene: TRBJ2-7
CDR3 protein: CASSLLGAEQYF
CDR3 DNA: TGTGCCAGCAGTTTATTAGGGGCCGAGCAGTACTTC

clone size: .
V gene: TRBV5-1
D gene: .
J gene: TRBJ2-3
CDR3 protein: CASSLGFEDTQYF
CDR3 DNA: TGCGCCAGCAGCTTGGGCTTTGAGGATACGCAGTATTTT

clone size: once
V gene: TRBV9
D gene: TRBD1
J gene: TRBJ2-7
CDR3 protein: CASSGRDSASYEQYF
CDR3 DNA: TGTGCCAGCAGCGGACGGGACAGTGCCTCCTACGAGCAGTACTTC

clone size: .
V gene: TRBV19
D gene: .
J gene: TRBJ2-7
CDR3 protein: CASSPGLYEQYF
CDR3 DNA: TGTGCCAGTAGCCCAGGTTTATACGAGCAGTACTTC

clone size: .
V gene: TRBV7-9
D gene: .
J gene: TRBJ1-2
CDR3 protein: CASSLAGGGFNYGYTF
CDR3 DNA: TGTGCCAGCAGCTTAGCGGGGGGGGGCTTCAACTATGGCTACACCTTC

clone size: .
V gene: TRBV7-2
D gene: .
J gene: TRBJ2-3
CDR3 protein: CASSLTLMGFRGDTQYF
CDR3 DNA: TGTGCCAGCAGTCTCACCCTCATGGGGTTCCGGGGAGATACGCAGTATTTT

clone size: .
V gene: TRBV2
D gene: .
J gene: TRBJ1-6
CDR3 protein: CASSEAPRSPLHF
CDR3 DNA: TGTGCCAGCAGTGAAGCCCCCCGGTCACCCCTCCACTTT

clone size: .
V gene: TRBV5-1
D gene: TRBD1
J gene: TRBJ1-1
CDR3 protein: CASSGQGNTEAFF
CDR3 DNA: TGCGCCAGCAGCGGACAGGGGAACACTGAAGCTTTCTTT

clone size: .
V gene: TRBV7-9
D gene: .
J gene: TRBJ2-7
CDR3 protein: CASSLGQFQYF
CDR3 DNA: TGTGCCAGCAGCCTCGGACAGTTCCAGTACTTC

clone size: .
V gene: TRBV30
D gene: .
J gene: TRBJ1-3
CDR3 protein: CAWSQGGNTIYF
CDR3 DNA: TGTGCCTGGAGCCAGGGTGGAAACACCATATATTTT

clone size: few
V gene: TRBV7-2
D gene: TRBD1
J gene: TRBJ1-4
CDR3 protein: CASSYDRVNEKLFF
CDR3 DNA: TGTGCCAGCAGCTATGACAGGGTTAATGAAAAACTGTTTTTT

clone size: .
V gene: TRBV30
D gene: .
J gene: TRBJ1-4
CDR3 protein: CAYTQGFLTNEKLFF
CDR3 DNA: TGTGCCTACACGCAGGGGTTCCTAACTAATGAAAAACTGTTTTTT

clone size: .
V gene: TRBV19
D gene: .
J gene: TRBJ1-5
CDR3 protein: CASSILSYQPQHF
CDR3 DNA: TGTGCCAGTAGTATTCTTTCTTATCAGCCCCAGCATTTT